The 32 T cell receptor beta chains below all came from one sample that was sequenced in a study of blood T cell repertoires in COVID-19. Data came from immunoSEQ multiplex PCR; TCRdb stores just in-frame clones and leaves some out. The sample yields approximately 94,000 clones, about four fifths seen once. The sequenced sample consisted of peripheral blood. All receptors derive from a human donor in a cohort sampled during active COVID-19.

V usage is TRBV6-6 and J usage is TRBJ2-1; a possible D gene is TRBD2 (7 bases). CDR3 size: 13 residues. Germline CDR1 is MNHNY and CDR2 is SVGAGI (reference sequence). V was pared by 6 bases and J by 4 bases, with 10 bases between. DNA of the CDR3: TGTGCCAGCAGCCGGGGGGCTTACAATGAGCAGTTCTTC. This codes for CASSRGAYNEQFF.

Details on this clone: The sample contains more than one DNA sequence encoding this CDR3. The chain combines TRBV3-1 (or the pseudogene TRBV3-2) with TRBJ1-1; D unclear. The CDR3 is made up of 14 amino acids. CDR1 is LGHDT, CDR2 YNNKEL, per germline (reference sequence). V gave up 1 base and J gave up 0 bases, with 6 bases separating them. In DNA form, the CDR3 reads TGTGCCAGCAGCCAAGGTCAGGTGAACACTGAAGCTTTCTTT. Amino acids: CASSQGQVNTEAFF.

The chain carries TRBV5-8 and TRBJ1-4; possibly TRBD1 for D (6 bases). The CDR3 sequence is 16 residues long. V lost 1 base to trimming and J lost 5 bases, with 15 bases between them. Germline values: CDR1 SGHTS, CDR2 YDEGEE. CDR3 sequence reads: CASSLWTARANEKLFF. DNA for the CDR3: TGTGCCAGCAGCTTGTGGACAGCCCGGGCGAATGAAAAACTGTTTTTT.

The chain recombines TRBV2 with TRBJ1-6; a weak D match, TRBD1 (6 bases). V was shortened by 8 bases and J by 9 bases, with 8 bases between the two germline ends. The germline V gene has CDR1 SNHLY and CDR2 FYNNEI. CDR3 length equals 11 residues. The CDR3 DNA is TGTGCCAGCGGGGGCGGTTCACCCCTCCACTTT. It codes for CASGGGSPLHF.

The chain links TRBV27 to TRBJ1-1; the match to TRBD1 covers 7 bases. Germline trimming cut 3 bases from V and 0 bases from J; bases unmatched to any gene: 7. Germline CDR1 MNHEY, CDR2 SMNVEV (reference sequence). This CDR3 is built from 16 residues. The CDR3 DNA reads TGTGCCAGCAGTTTGTCAGGGGGAAGGATGAACACTGAAGCTTTCTTT. Amino acid sequence: CASSLSGGRMNTEAFF.

On this clone itself: Other DNA sequences in the same sample also yield this CDR3. This sequence joins TRBV6-5 and TRBJ1-2; the match to TRBD1 covers 11 bases. V shed 2 bases, J shed 7 bases, and the junction held 3 bases outside the gene matches. The CDR3 spans 14 residues. The germline V gene has CDR1 MNHEY and CDR2 SVGAGI. As DNA, the CDR3 is TGTGCCAGCAGTTACACCGGACAGGGGGCTGGCTACACCTTC. Protein product: CASSYTGQGAGYTF.

A single count supports this clone. This chain joins TRBV19 and TRBJ2-3, with 7 bases lining up with TRBD1. The CDR3 sequence is 15 residues long. The V gene end was trimmed by 2 bases and the J gene end by 5 bases; junction bases not matched to a gene: 7. CDR1 and CDR2 (germline): LNHDA, SQIVND (reference sequence). The CDR3 DNA sequence: TGTGCCAGTAGTATACAGACAGGGTTCCAAGATACGCAGTATTTT. Translation gives CASSIQTGFQDTQYF.

The J gene is TRBJ2-7, the V gene TRBV6-5; D not resolved. Germline V gene data show CDR1 as MNHEY and CDR2 as SVGAGI. Trimming shortened V by 6 bases and J by 3 bases, and 15 bases separated the two germline ends. CDR3 length equals 14 residues. The CDR3 loop reads CASSPPQRYYEQYF. The CDR3 region has the DNA TGTGCCAGCAGCCCGCCCCAGAGGTACTACGAGCAGTACTTC.

This chain uses TRBV6-1 with TRBJ1-2; 9 nucleotides align to TRBD1. CDR3 length equals 16 residues. J was trimmed by 7 bases and V by 2 bases; bases with no gene match: 11. The germline gives CDR1 MNHNS, CDR2 SASEGT. The CDR3 DNA reads TGTGCCAGCAGTGAAAAGGGGGGACAGGGATTGAGTGGCTACACCTTC. Translating it yields CASSEKGGQGLSGYTF.

The chain couples TRBV6-4 to TRBJ1-5, with 8 bases lining up with TRBD1. The CDR3 totals 15 residues. CDR1 is MRHNA and CDR2 is SNTAGT in the germline V gene. After removal of 4 bases from V and 6 bases from J, the junction contained 8 bases not matched to a gene. CDR3 sequence: CASSGDRGGSQPQHF. The CDR3 region has the DNA TGTGCCAGCAGTGGTGACAGGGGAGGGAGTCAGCCCCAGCATTTT.

The V gene is TRBV11-2, the J gene TRBJ1-2; weak D call: TRBD1 (5 bases). V was shortened by 5 bases and J by 4 bases, with 14 bases between the two germline ends. The CDR3 runs to 14 residues. Germline V gives CDR1 SGHAT, CDR2 FQNNGV. This CDR3 is CASSRTDIGYGYTF. The CDR3 DNA follows: TGTGCCAGCAGCCGAACGGACATAGGCTATGGCTACACCTTC.

The CDR3 nucleotides are TGTGCCACTAAGCGACAGGGGAACACTGAAGCTTTCTTT. Protein sequence: CATKRQGNTEAFF. The rearrangement joins TRBV6-6 to TRBJ1-1; 7 nucleotides match TRBD1. V dropped 10 bases and J dropped 1; count of bases not matched to a gene: 6. Germline lookup yields CDR1 MNHNY and CDR2 SVGAGI (reference sequence). This CDR3 contains 13 residues.

The V and J genes are TRBV7-8 and TRBJ1-5; 10 nucleotides line up with TRBD1. Trimming at V came to 5 bases and at J to 5 bases, leaving 3 bases not matched to a gene. The length of the CDR3 is 14 residues. The germline V gene encodes CDR1 SGHVS and CDR2 FQNEAQ. CDR3 sequence (DNA): TGTGCCAGCAGCCCGGGACAGGGGTATCAGCCCCAGCATTTT. Translation gives CASSPGQGYQPQHF.

The gene calls are TRBV21-1 and TRBJ2-1; TRBD2 is taken as the D call from the table, unchecked against the DNA. TRBV21-1 is classified as a pseudogene. This CDR3 comprises 15 residues. CDR3 bases: TGTGCCAGTTATGGAAAGCGGGACCCCAACAATGAGCAGTTCTTC. It is translated as CASYGKRDPNNEQFF.

This clone was observed a few times. The gene calls are TRBV18 and TRBJ2-7; TRBD1 might be the D (6 bases). The CDR3 runs to 15 residues. Germline CDR1 reads KGHSH; CDR2 reads LQKENI. Between the trimmed V and J ends, which lost 4 bases and 3 bases, there was a span of 16 bases. CDR3 DNA sequence: TGTGCCAGCTCACTGGGACAAGGTCCCTACTACGAGCAGTACTTC. Its protein is CASSLGQGPYYEQYF.

The rearrangement joins TRBV9 to TRBJ1-1, with no clear D. The V end lost 0 bases, the J end lost 0 bases, and 9 bases lay between the germline ends. CDR1 SGDLS and CDR2 YYNGEE come from the germline V gene. The CDR3 runs 15 residues. The CDR3 region has the DNA TGTGCCAGCAGCGTAGAGGTACAGTTGAACACTGAAGCTTTCTTT. Translating it yields CASSVEVQLNTEAFF.

CDR3: CASSFQRQFF. CDR3 DNA sequence: TGTGCCAGCAGTTTTCAGCGGCAGTTCTTC. V and J are TRBV28 and TRBJ2-1, with D unclear. The CDR3 consists of 10 residues. V was shortened by 3 bases and J by 12 bases, with 6 bases between the two germline ends. Per germline, CDR1 MDHEN and CDR2 SYDVKM.

V usage is TRBV28 and J usage is TRBJ2-7; 7 nucleotides agree with TRBD2. Germline V gene sequence: CDR1 MDHEN, CDR2 SYDVKM. This CDR3 comprises 11 residues. Unmatched junction bases numbered 4, after V lost 10 bases and J lost 4 bases. The CDR3 nucleotides are TGTGCCACTTGGGGGGGATACGAGCAGTACTTC. It specifies CATWGGYEQYF.

The chain links TRBV20-1 to TRBJ2-4; 8 nucleotides match TRBD2. The germline CDR1 and CDR2 sequences are DFQATT and SNEGSKA (reference sequence). The CDR3 runs to 15 residues. After removal of 6 bases from V and 3 bases from J, the junction contained 10 bases not matched to a gene. CDR3 loop: CSASRAGEDKNIQYF. In nucleotides, the CDR3 is TGCAGTGCCAGTAGAGCGGGAGAGGACAAAAACATTCAGTACTTC.

The V gene is TRBV9, the J gene TRBJ1-2; 7 bases line up with TRBD1. The V and J ends lost 0 bases and 8 bases, in that order; junction bases with no gene match: 7. The CDR3 consists of 14 residues. From germline, CDR1 is SGDLS and CDR2 YYNGEE. This CDR3 is CASSVATGAHGYTF. CDR3 bases: TGTGCCAGCAGCGTAGCTACAGGGGCCCACGGCTACACCTTC.

J is TRBJ2-2 and V is TRBV7-9, with 10 bases aligning to TRBD1. Germline V gene sequence: CDR1 SEHNR, CDR2 FQNEAQ (reference sequence). The CDR3 covers 16 residues. Trimming took 7 bases from V and 3 from J; bases not matched to a gene: 8. The CDR3 protein is CASTRQGAMDTGELFF. Written as DNA, the CDR3 is TGTGCCAGCACCCGACAGGGGGCCATGGACACCGGGGAGCTGTTTTTT.

The V and J genes are TRBV29-1 and TRBJ1-4; 7 nucleotides align to TRBD1. The CDR3 loop spans 14 amino acids. The V segment lost 6 bases and the J segment 5 bases; nucleotides outside the gene matches: 9. The germline V gene has CDR1 SQVTM and CDR2 ANQGSEA. For the CDR3, the DNA is TGCAGCGTGGACCGGACAGGAGTAAATGAAAAACTGTTTTTT. Amino acids: CSVDRTGVNEKLFF.

This chain joins TRBV6-1 and TRBJ2-3; 12 nucleotides match TRBD2. Germline V lookup: CDR1 MNHNS, CDR2 SASEGT. Losses at the gene ends were 3 bases for V and 4 bases for J; bases not matched to a gene: 8. The CDR3 has 17 residues. The CDR3 here is CASSDEKLAGGADTQYF. For the CDR3, the DNA is TGTGCCAGCAGTGACGAAAAACTAGCGGGAGGAGCAGATACGCAGTATTTT.

This chain uses TRBV19 with TRBJ1-5; D is unclear. Germline V lookup: CDR1 LNHDA, CDR2 SQIVND (reference sequence). The CDR3 extends over 16 amino acids. V was clipped by 3 bases and J by 0 bases, with 12 bases between them. CDR3 in DNA: TGTGCCAGTAGTATTGGAGGCCTTAATAGCAATCAGCCCCAGCATTTT. This sequence encodes CASSIGGLNSNQPQHF.

The chain recombines TRBV25-1 with TRBJ2-5; D remains unclear. The CDR3 loop spans 14 amino acids. CDR1 is MGHDK, CDR2 SYGVNS, per germline. The germline V and J ends were trimmed by 2 bases and 2 bases, with 9 bases remaining between them. This chain's CDR3 is CASSELGRQETQYF. The CDR3 DNA reads TGTGCCAGCAGTGAACTCGGCAGGCAAGAGACCCAGTACTTC.

The chain links TRBV3-1 (or the pseudogene TRBV3-2) to TRBJ2-5, with D uncertain. The CDR3 contains 11 residues. Between the trimmed V and J ends, which lost 10 bases and 0 bases, there was a span of 6 bases. Per the germline V gene, CDR1 is LGHDT and CDR2 is YNNKEL (reference sequence). The CDR3: CATGYQETQYF. CDR3 nucleotides: TGTGCCACCGGGTACCAAGAGACCCAGTACTTC.

The chain links TRBV5-4 to TRBJ2-5; possible D gene TRBD2, 5 bases. Looked up from germline, CDR1 is SGHNT and CDR2 is YYREEE (reference sequence). The CDR3 runs 13 residues. Trimming removed 0 bases from V and 5 bases from J, with 8 bases in between. The CDR3 region is CASSLDGGETQYF. DNA of the CDR3: TGTGCCAGCAGCTTGGACGGCGGGGAGACCCAGTACTTC.

The J gene is TRBJ1-4, the V gene TRBV6-6; a possible D gene is TRBD1 (5 bases). The germline gives CDR1 MNHNY, CDR2 SVGAGI (reference sequence). The CDR3 spans 14 residues. The germline V and J ends were trimmed by 2 bases and 3 bases, with 7 bases remaining between them. CDR3 sequence reads: CASSYGGANEKLFF. Written as DNA, the CDR3 is TGTGCCAGCAGTTACGGGGGGGCTAATGAAAAACTGTTTTTT.

This rearrangement joins TRBV19 to TRBJ1-6, with D maybe TRBD1 (5 bases). Per the germline V gene, CDR1 is LNHDA and CDR2 is SQIVND (reference sequence). The CDR3 totals 14 residues. V shed 2 bases and J shed 4 bases, with 6 bases lying between them. The CDR3 nucleotides read TGTGCCAGTAGTATATCAGGGTATAATTCACCCCTCCACTTT. Translation: CASSISGYNSPLHF.

J is TRBJ1-3 and V is TRBV3-1 (or the pseudogene TRBV3-2); D gene unclear. V gave up 4 bases and J gave up 7 bases, with 5 bases separating them. The CDR3 extends over 11 amino acids. Per the germline V gene, CDR1 is LGHDT and CDR2 is YNNKEL (reference sequence). The CDR3 DNA is TGTGCCAGCAGCCTACGGAACACCATATATTTT. This encodes CASSLRNTIYF.

This sequence joins TRBV3-1 (or the pseudogene TRBV3-2) and TRBJ2-7; weak D call: TRBD1 (5 bases). Germline CDR1 and CDR2: LGHDT and YNNKEL (reference sequence). The length of the CDR3 is 14 residues. Trimming removed 5 bases from V and 3 bases from J, with 14 bases in between. The CDR3 DNA sequence: TGTGCCAGCAGCGGCGTGGCCCAGGGCTACGAGCAGTACTTC. Amino acids: CASSGVAQGYEQYF.

V usage is TRBV18 and J usage is TRBJ2-5, with D possibly matching TRBD2 (5 bases). V was trimmed by 3 bases and J by 1 base, leaving 12 bases between them. The CDR3 extends over 15 amino acids. From germline, CDR1 is KGHSH and CDR2 LQKENI. DNA for the CDR3: TGTGCCAGCTCACCCCAACACCGGGGCCAAGAGACCCAGTACTTC. Its translation: CASSPQHRGQETQYF.